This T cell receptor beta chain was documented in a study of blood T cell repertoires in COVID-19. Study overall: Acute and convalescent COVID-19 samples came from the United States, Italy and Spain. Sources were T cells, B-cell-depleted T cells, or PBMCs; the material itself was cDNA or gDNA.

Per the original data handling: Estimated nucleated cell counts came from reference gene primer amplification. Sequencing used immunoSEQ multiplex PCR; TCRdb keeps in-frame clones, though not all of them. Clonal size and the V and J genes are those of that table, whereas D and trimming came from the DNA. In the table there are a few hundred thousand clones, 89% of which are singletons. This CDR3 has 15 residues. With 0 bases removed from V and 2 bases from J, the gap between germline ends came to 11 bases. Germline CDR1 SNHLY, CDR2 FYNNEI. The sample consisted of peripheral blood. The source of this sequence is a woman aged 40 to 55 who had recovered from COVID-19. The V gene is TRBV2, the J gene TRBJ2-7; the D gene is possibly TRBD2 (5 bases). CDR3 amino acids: CASSEAQSGAYEQYV. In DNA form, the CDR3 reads TGTGCCAGCAGTGAAGCGCAGAGCGGCGCCTACGAGCAGTACGTC.